Shown below are 4 T cell receptor beta chains from a single sample sequenced in a study of immune characteristics of hereditary and idiopathic chronic pancreatitis. Some clones are missing from TCRdb's copy, which holds only in-frame ones; the method was immunoSEQ multiplex PCR. The data hold fewer than 10,000 clones, with about four fifths observed a single time. Total pancreatectomy with islet autotransplantation was the source of the chronic pancreatitis pancreas tissue. Material for sequencing was pancreas tissue with idiopathic chronic pancreatitis. These receptors were obtained from a human donor with chronic pancreatitis.

The rearrangement links TRBV7-3 to TRBJ1-1; unclear D gene. The CDR3 length is 14 residues. The V and J ends lost 1 base and 4 bases respectively, with 10 bases between them. CDR1 and CDR2 (germline): SGHTA, FQGTGA. CDR3: CASSLRIESTEAFF. Written as DNA, the CDR3 is TGTGCCAGCAGCTTAAGGATCGAATCCACTGAAGCTTTCTTT.

The chain employs TRBV19 and TRBJ2-5; TRBD1 might be the D (6 bases). This CDR3 has 15 amino acids. The germline gives CDR1 LNHDA, CDR2 SQIVND (reference sequence). With 5 bases removed from V and 12 bases from J, the gap between germline ends came to 25 bases. CDR3: CASSPTPDRYPKEYF. DNA of the CDR3: TGTGCCAGTAGTCCGACTCCGGACAGATATCCCAAGGAGTACTTC.

The genes are TRBV7-2 and TRBJ2-3, with TRBD2 identical over 8 bases. V trimming: 5 bases; J trimming: 3 bases; junction bases outside the gene matches: 4. CDR1 and CDR2 from the germline V gene are SGHTA and FQGNSA. The CDR3 is 14 residues long. In nucleotides, the CDR3 is TGTGCCAGCAGCCGGGGGGGCCAGACAGATACGCAGTATTTT. This sequence encodes CASSRGGQTDTQYF.

This chain joins TRBV6-5 and TRBJ1-5, with D possibly being TRBD1 (6 bases). This CDR3 has 15 amino acids. Trimming removed 7 bases from V and 4 bases from J, with 17 bases in between. The germline CDR1 and CDR2 sequences are MNHEY and SVGAGI. The CDR3 DNA is TGTGCCAGCATGTTTCAAAGACAGGAGAATCAGCCCCAGCATTTT. This encodes CASMFQRQENQPQHF.